This T cell receptor (beta chain) was recovered during a study of type 1 regulatory T cells. Germline assignment: CDR1 DFQATT and CDR2 SNEGSKA (reference sequence). J lost 0 bases, V lost 3 bases, and 6 bases had no gene match. CDR3 size: 16 residues. TCRdb re-called the reads through MiXCR, storing one row per CDR3 protein. The profile covers 90,000 to 100,000 distinct CDR3 sequences, with around a third appearing a single time and less than 2.5% taken by the ten largest. The V gene is TRBV20-1, the J gene TRBJ1-4, with 8 bases aligning to TRBD1. The source material was CD4+ T cells, either the whole sample or a sorted fraction (not recorded which). This clonotype was sampled from a human donor in good health. The CDR3 loop reads CSASRDRLATNEKLFF. CDR3 nucleotide sequence: TGCAGTGCTAGCCGGGACAGGCTAGCAACTAATGAAAAACTGTTTTTT.